These 24 T cell receptor beta chains were all obtained from the same sample, sequenced in a study of cytomegalovirus exposure and HLA in healthy donors. The PCR was carried out with 60 Vbeta primers and 13 Jbeta primers. Data came from immunoSEQ multiplex PCR; TCRdb stores just in-frame clones and leaves some out. The sample table includes fewer than 150,000 clones. Sequencing was carried out using PBMCs. These receptor sequences come from a woman aged 60-75 years in good health and CMV-seronegative.

This chain joins TRBV14 and TRBJ2-7, with a possible D match to TRBD1 (5 bases). V lost 1 base and J lost 2, with 15 bases in between. This CDR3 is 16 amino acids long. Germline V lookup: CDR1 SGHDN, CDR2 FVKESK. In DNA, the CDR3 is TGTGCCAGCAGCCAAGCGGTACAGGTCAGCGCCTACGAGCAGTACTTC. This sequence encodes CASSQAVQVSAYEQYF.

The chain couples TRBV5-1 to TRBJ1-2, with D possibly TRBD1 on 6 matching bases. The CDR3 is made up of 14 amino acids. The germline V gene has CDR1 SGHRS and CDR2 YFSETQ. The ends were cut back, 0 bases at V and 6 bases at J, with 12 bases in the middle. The CDR3 region has the DNA TGCGCCAGCAGCTTGGCCAACAGGGAAGATGGCTACACCTTC. Amino acid sequence: CASSLANREDGYTF.

This chain connects TRBV9 to TRBJ2-3; 10 positions agree with TRBD1. There are 17 residues in the CDR3. Germline CDR1 SGDLS, CDR2 YYNGEE. The V gene end was trimmed by 4 bases and the J gene end by 1 base; junction bases not matched to a gene: 9. Here the CDR3 reads CASSSTPDRGGTDTQYF. CDR3 in DNA: TGTGCCAGCAGCTCCACGCCGGACAGGGGGGGCACAGATACGCAGTATTTT.

The chain joins TRBV9 to TRBJ2-1; D unresolved. This CDR3 has 11 residues. Germline-derived CDR1 and CDR2 are SGDLS and YYNGEE. Between the trimmed V and J ends, which lost 4 bases and 10 bases, there was a span of 9 bases. DNA for the CDR3: TGTGCCAGCAGCAACCACGGGGAGCAGTTCTTC. It specifies CASSNHGEQFF. The whole variable domain, remainder taken from reference TRBV9 and TRBJ2-1, is DSGVTQTPKHLITATGQRVTLRCSPRSGDLSVYWYQQSLDQGLQFLIQYYNGEERAKGNILERFSAQQFPDLHSELNLSSLELGDSALYFCASSNHGEQFFGPGTRLTVL.

The J gene is TRBJ2-7, the V gene TRBV15, with TRBD1 as a possible D gene (5 bases). The length of the CDR3 is 14 residues. The ends were cut back, 0 bases at V and 4 bases at J, with 10 bases in the middle. CDR1 is LNHNV, CDR2 YYDKDF, per germline (reference sequence). As DNA, the CDR3 is TGTGCCACCAGCAGAGACCCAGGGCCTTACGAGCAGTACTTC. This translates into CATSRDPGPYEQYF. The variable domain in full, with the rest retrieved from reference TRBV15 and TRBJ2-7, is DAMVIQNPRYQVTQFGKPVTLSCSQTLNHNVMYWYQQKSSQAPKLLFHYYDKDFNNEADTPDNFQSRRPNTSFCFLDIRSPGLGDTAMYLCATSRDPGPYEQYFGPGTRLTVT.

The V call is TRBV5-6, the J call TRBJ2-5; 7 bases match TRBD2. The J call may be in error: the DNA end matches TRBJ2-7 better. This CDR3 is 15 amino acids long. The germline V gene has CDR1 SGHDT and CDR2 YYEEEE. The CDR3 nucleotides are TGTGCCAGCAGCCCCCCAGAGCGGGGCAACTACGAGCAGTACTTC. Translated, it gives CASSPPERGNYEQYF.

V gene TRBV16 combines with J gene TRBJ1-1; D not certain. V gave up 0 bases and J gave up 10 bases, with 9 bases separating them. The CDR3 spans 12 residues. CDR1 is KGHSY and CDR2 is FQNENV in the germline V gene. CDR3 loop: CASSQSGGGAFF. CDR3 sequence (DNA): TGTGCCAGCAGCCAATCCGGCGGAGGAGCTTTCTTT. Combining the CDR3 with reference TRBV16 and TRBJ1-1 gives the whole variable domain GEEVAQTPKHLVRGEGQKAKLYCAPIKGHSYVFWYQQVLKNEFKFLISFQNENVFDETGMPKERFSAKCLPNSPCSLEIQATKLEDSAVYFCASSQSGGGAFFGQGTRLTVV.

This rearrangement joins TRBV25-1 to TRBJ1-1; tentatively, D is TRBD1 (5 bases). Trimming pared 7 bases from V and 3 bases from J, leaving 21 bases between. The CDR3 totals 16 residues. The germline gives CDR1 MGHDK, CDR2 SYGVNS. The CDR3: CASTQWGGGIDTEAFF. CDR3 DNA sequence: TGTGCCAGCACCCAGTGGGGGGGAGGGATTGACACTGAAGCTTTCTTT.

The rearrangement links TRBV5-1 to TRBJ2-2; D is uncertain. CDR1 is SGHRS and CDR2 is YFSETQ in the germline V gene. Trimming removed 2 bases from V and 2 bases from J, with 10 bases in between. The length of the CDR3 is 15 residues. CDR3 protein: CASSLQTSNTGELFF. In DNA, the CDR3 is TGCGCCAGCAGCTTACAGACGAGTAACACCGGGGAGCTGTTTTTT. Drawing the rest from reference TRBV5-1 and TRBJ2-2, the complete variable domain is KAGVTQTPRYLIKTRGQQVTLSCSPISGHRSVSWYQQTPGQGLQFLFEYFSETQRNKGNFPGRFSGRQFSNSRSEMNVSTLELGDSALYLCASSLQTSNTGELFFGEGSRLTVL.

The chain joins TRBV19 to TRBJ1-1, with a tentative D call TRBD1 (5 bases). The CDR3 loop spans 15 amino acids. V lost 7 bases and J lost 4, with 19 bases in between. Germline CDR1 LNHDA, CDR2 SQIVND (reference sequence). The CDR3 nucleotides read TGTGCCAGTACTCTAACTCCGGGACTCTTCACTGAAGCTTTCTTT. Translated, it gives CASTLTPGLFTEAFF.

The CDR3 nucleotides are TGTGCCAGCAGTCTGGGGGACTTCGACAATGAGCAGTTCTTC. Amino acids: CASSLGDFDNEQFF. The V and J genes are TRBV2 and TRBJ2-1; maybe TRBD2 (6 bases). The CDR3 is 14 amino acids. The germline CDR1 and CDR2 sequences are SNHLY and FYNNEI. V lost 5 bases, J lost 5 bases, and 13 bases lay in between.

The CDR3 nucleotides are TGTGCCAGCAGCGACCGGGACTCCTTTAGCTCCTACGAGCAGTACTTC. Amino acids: CASSDRDSFSSYEQYF. V and J are TRBV7-9 and TRBJ2-7; possible D gene TRBD2, 6 bases. V was trimmed by 5 bases and J by 0 bases, leaving 17 bases between them. Per the germline V gene, CDR1 is SEHNR and CDR2 is FQNEAQ (reference sequence). CDR3 size: 16 residues. The full variable domain, completed using reference TRBV7-9 and TRBJ2-7, is DTGVSQNPRHKITKRGQNVTFRCDPISEHNRLYWYRQTLGQGPEFLTYFQNEAQLEKSRLLSDRFSAERPKGSFSTLEIQRTEQGDSAMYLCASSDRDSFSSYEQYFGPGTRLTVT.

Regarding this clone: The junction shows a germline mismatch at one end, possibly a read error. The rearrangement links TRBV5-1 to TRBJ2-1; 8 bases map to TRBD1. CDR1 and CDR2 (germline): SGHRS, YFSETQ. CDR3 size: 15 residues. CDR3 in DNA: TGCGCCAGCAGCCGTGGACAGGGTAAAGGAGATGAGCGGTTCTTC. Protein product: CASSRGQGKGDERFF. The whole variable domain, filled in from reference TRBV5-1 and TRBJ2-1, reads KAGVTQTPRYLIKTRGQQVTLSCSPISGHRSVSWYQQTPGQGLQFLFEYFSETQRNKGNFPGRFSGRQFSNSRSEMNVSTLELGDSALYLCASSRGQGKGDERFFGPGTRLTVL.

The rearrangement links TRBV19 to TRBJ2-2; no clear D gene. V shed 9 bases and J shed 4 bases, with 15 bases lying between them. Germline V gene sequence: CDR1 LNHDA, CDR2 SQIVND (reference sequence). The CDR3 sequence is 14 residues long. The DNA for the CDR3 is TGTGCCAGCCTTCCTAGTGGTCGCACCGGGGAGCTGTTTTTT. It translates to CASLPSGRTGELFF. The full variable domain, in which reference TRBV19 and TRBJ2-2 provide the parts outside the CDR3, is DGGITQSPKYLFRKEGQNVTLSCEQNLNHDAMYWYRQDPGQGLRLIYYSQIVNDFQKGDIAEGYSVSREKKESFPLTVTSAQKNPTAFYLCASLPSGRTGELFFGEGSRLTVL.

J is TRBJ1-1 and V is TRBV7-3; maybe TRBD1 (5 bases). The CDR3 loop spans 14 amino acids. Trimming shortened V by 0 bases and J by 3 bases, and 8 bases separated the two germline ends. Germline values: CDR1 SGHTA, CDR2 FQGTGA. The DNA for the CDR3 is TGTGCCAGCAGCTTAACGTGGGGGGACACTGAAGCTTTCTTT. This codes for CASSLTWGDTEAFF.

CDR3 coding DNA: TGTGCCAGCAGTGAAGCCCTAGCGGGGGAATCCTACGAGCAGTACTTC. Amino acids: CASSEALAGESYEQYF. The chain recombines TRBV6-1 with TRBJ2-7, with 10 bases fitting TRBD2. Looked up from germline, CDR1 is MNHNS and CDR2 is SASEGT. This CDR3 contains 16 residues. The trim removed 0 bases at V and 1 base at J, leaving 3 bases unmatched.

This chain uses TRBV9 with TRBJ2-1; D gene ambiguous. The germline gives CDR1 SGDLS, CDR2 YYNGEE. The CDR3 length is 12 residues. V was pared by 0 bases and J by 7 bases, with 5 bases between. Written as DNA, the CDR3 is TGTGCCAGCAGCGTAGGGAGTAATGAGCAGTTCTTC. Its translation: CASSVGSNEQFF.

This rearrangement joins TRBV6-5 to TRBJ2-7; possibly TRBD1 for D (5 bases). This CDR3 region has 15 residues. The V end was cut by 4 bases, the J end by 5 bases, with 18 bases between. Germline V gene sequence: CDR1 MNHEY, CDR2 SVGAGI. The CDR3 nucleotides read TGTGCCAGCAGTTTATCCCGGCCAGGGTGGGACGAGCAGTACTTC. Its protein is CASSLSRPGWDEQYF.

This chain uses TRBV19 with TRBJ2-3; 15 bases map to TRBD2. The CDR3 extends over 17 amino acids. Germline CDR1 is LNHDA and CDR2 is SQIVND (reference sequence). With V trimmed by 4 bases and J by 4 bases, 6 bases remained unmatched. Here the CDR3 DNA reads TGTGCCAGTAGTAGCCAAGGACTAGCGGGGGGGCCAGATACGCAGTATTTT. This encodes CASSSQGLAGGPDTQYF.

This rearrangement joins TRBV9 to TRBJ2-2; a weak D match, TRBD1 (5 bases). Trimming removed 0 bases at V and 7 bases at J, with 22 bases between. CDR1 and CDR2 (germline): SGDLS, YYNGEE. CDR3 length: 18 amino acids. The CDR3 coding sequence is TGTGCCAGCAGCGTAGTTGGGGCCTCTTGGGGTGATGACGGGGAGCTGTTTTTT. The encoded protein is CASSVVGASWGDDGELFF. The full variable domain, its missing parts supplied by reference TRBV9 and TRBJ2-2, is DSGVTQTPKHLITATGQRVTLRCSPRSGDLSVYWYQQSLDQGLQFLIQYYNGEERAKGNILERFSAQQFPDLHSELNLSSLELGDSALYFCASSVVGASWGDDGELFFGEGSRLTVL.

The chain recombines TRBV5-4 with TRBJ2-4; 11 nucleotides match TRBD2. This CDR3 is built from 18 residues. The germline V gene has CDR1 SGHNT and CDR2 YYREEE (reference sequence). The V gene end was trimmed by 4 bases and the J gene end by 6 bases; junction bases not matched to a gene: 15. CDR3 coding DNA: TGTGCCAGCAGCACCGCTAGCGGGGGGCCCGGTCCCAGAAACATTCAGTACTTC. The encoded protein is CASSTASGGPGPRNIQYF.

The V gene is TRBV11-2, the J gene TRBJ2-7; 8 nucleotides match TRBD2. After removal of 3 bases from V and 1 base from J, the junction contained 11 bases not matched to a gene. CDR1 and CDR2 from the germline V gene are SGHAT and FQNNGV. The CDR3 runs 17 residues. CDR3 DNA: TGTGCCAGCAGCTTTAGGTCGGTAGCGGGGCTTTCCTACGAGCAGTACTTC. Translated: CASSFRSVAGLSYEQYF.

The chain is built from TRBV18 and TRBJ2-6; the D is unclear. The length of the CDR3 is 15 residues. The germline gives CDR1 KGHSH, CDR2 LQKENI. The V end lost 0 bases, the J end lost 0 bases, and 3 bases lay between the germline ends. As DNA, the CDR3 is TGTGCCAGCTCACCACCCAGCTCTGGGGCCAACGTCCTGACTTTC. Translating gives CASSPPSSGANVLTF.

V gene TRBV7-2 combines with J gene TRBJ2-7, with D perhaps TRBD2 (5 bases). The V gene's germline CDR1 is SGHTA and CDR2 FQGNSA. This CDR3 is 14 amino acids long. V dropped 5 bases and J dropped 1 base, with 12 bases sitting between them. The CDR3 sequence is CASSPISGSYEQYF. The CDR3 coding sequence is TGTGCCAGCAGCCCCATATCGGGGTCCTACGAGCAGTACTTC.